Described below is a single T cell receptor beta chain sequence and its context. Its specificity is not known. The CDR3 sequence is 15 residues long. The ends lost 4 bases at V and 5 bases at J; junction bases unmatched: 5. CDR1 MGHRA and CDR2 YSYEKL come from the germline V gene. This sample is part of a study of OX40 agonist ivuxolimab in advanced cancers. Findings and caveats of the study: The antigen specificity of the peripheral T cells (those that were expanded) was not determined. Partial responders at 0.1-3.0 mg/kg showed near-lowest clonal expansion.

The method was immunoSEQ multiplex PCR; TCRdb's version includes in-frame clones alone and lacks a portion of them. The data hold tens of thousands of clones, with 75% to 90% observed a single time. The clonotype was recovered from an adult with an advanced solid tumor such as melanoma, head and neck, liver or kidney cancer. The specimen comprised CD4+ or CD8+ T cells sorted from blood, sampled in a trial of the OX40 agonist ivuxolimab. The chain recombines TRBV4-1 with TRBJ1-5; 10 bases are a match to TRBD1. The DNA for the CDR3 is TGCGCCAGCAGCCCAGAAGGACAGGGGGATCAGCCCCAGCATTTT. It is translated as CASSPEGQGDQPQHF.